The 3 T cell receptor beta chains below come from one sample, sequenced in a study of vaccination and CD4 T cells after COVID-19. The antigens for these receptors are not known. Specified treatment: approximately 9-day PBMC culture with coronavirus spike peptide pools or control peptides (ViraFEST assay). Sequencing of cultured CD4+ T cell DNA used the Oncomine TCR Beta short-read assay. TCRdb re-derived calls from the PCR reads in MiXCR, one entry per CDR3 protein. The data show approximately 10,000 distinct CDR3 sequences, 45% to 70% seen once. What was sequenced was CD4+ T cells from blood, cultured in vitro. These receptor sequences come from a human donor who had recovered from COVID-19.

The chain has TRBV25-1 and TRBJ1-2; D uncertain. Trimming cost V 2 bases and J 4 bases, with 8 bases left between them. The V gene's germline CDR1 is MGHDK and CDR2 SYGVNS. The CDR3 length is 13 residues. The CDR3 DNA sequence: TGTGCCAGCAGTGAAGATCCCCTCTATGGCTACACCTTC. Residues: CASSEDPLYGYTF.

The V and J genes are TRBV4-2 and TRBJ2-1; TRBD2 is a possible D gene (6 bases). The germline V gene has CDR1 LGHNA and CDR2 YNFKEQ. Trimming removed 6 bases from V and 4 bases from J, with 16 bases in between. The CDR3 loop spans 15 amino acids. The CDR3 region is CASSDVGSGYNEQFF. CDR3 sequence (DNA): TGTGCCAGCAGTGATGTCGGTAGCGGATACAATGAGCAGTTCTTC.

The rearrangement joins TRBV18 to TRBJ2-7; maybe TRBD2 (6 bases). In germline, CDR1 is KGHSH, CDR2 LQKENI. V was cut by 2 bases and J by 0 bases, with 11 bases left in between. This CDR3 has 15 residues. The CDR3 region has the DNA TGTGCCAGCTCACCAGGGGACGGGAGCTCCTACGAGCAGTACTTC. Translation gives CASSPGDGSSYEQYF.